The 3 T cell receptor beta chains below come from one sample, sequenced in a study of T cells after yellow fever vaccination. One entry per CDR3 protein, called by TCRdb with MiXCR from the 5' RACE reads. The sample comprises some 340,000 distinct CDR3 sequences, over 3.5% of which are singletons, and 20% to 25% rests with the top ten. Sequences were derived from PBMCs, sampled 5 days after the yellow fever booster vaccination. Receptor source: a man between 18 and 29 years old who received the YFV17D yellow fever vaccine.

This clonotype was seen at least ten times. The rearrangement uses TRBV7-2 and TRBJ2-7, with D possibly TRBD2 on 7 matching bases. The V and J ends lost 4 bases and 11 bases respectively, with 18 bases between them. This CDR3 comprises 13 residues. The germline V gene encodes CDR1 SGHTA and CDR2 FQGNSA. CDR3 amino acids: CASSYPGRGAKYF. The DNA for the CDR3 is TGTGCCAGCAGCTACCCGGGACGGGGGGCTAAGTACTTC.

This sequence joins TRBV6-6 and TRBJ1-5; 7 bases fit TRBD1. Losses at the gene ends were 5 bases for V and 4 bases for J; bases not matched to a gene: 8. Germline CDR1 is MNHNY and CDR2 is SVGAGI (reference sequence). This CDR3 comprises 15 residues. CDR3 sequence (DNA): TGTGCCAGCAGTATGAGTGGACAGGAGAATCAGCCCCAGCATTTT. Protein sequence: CASSMSGQENQPQHF.

CDR3 region: CASAYGYGYTF. DNA of the CDR3: TGTGCCAGCGCGTACGGCTATGGCTACACCTTC. V gene TRBV25-1 combines with J gene TRBJ1-2; D remains unclear. V was clipped by 8 bases and J by 4 bases, with 8 bases between them. The CDR3 loop spans 11 amino acids. The germline V gene encodes CDR1 MGHDK and CDR2 SYGVNS.